Below are 12 T cell receptor beta chains sequenced from a single sample in a study of T cells in Graves' hyperthyroidism and ophthalmopathy. RNA transcripts gave rise to amplified TCR beta CDR3 regions. Carried out on the TCR CDR3, a first-round RT-PCR used the HTBI primer set. Each CDR3 protein gets one entry after TCRdb re-called the multiplex PCR reads with MiXCR. The sample has just over 550,000 distinct CDR3 sequences, 40% to 55% seen once; the top ten hold approximately 8.2%. Material: peripheral blood or thyroid tissue (not recorded which). These receptors were collected from a woman younger than 30 with Graves' hyperthyroidism.

This clonotype showed up many times. This chain connects TRBV7-9 to TRBJ1-1; 8 positions agree with TRBD1. Trimming at V came to 6 bases and at J to 8 bases, leaving 5 bases not matched to a gene. Per germline, CDR1 SEHNR and CDR2 FQNEAQ (reference sequence). The CDR3 has 12 amino acids. The chain's CDR3 is CASRGQGPEAFF. The DNA for the CDR3 is TGTGCCAGCAGAGGACAGGGTCCCGAAGCTTTCTTT.

This clonotype was recorded a few times. The V gene is TRBV19, the J gene TRBJ2-7; a possible D gene is TRBD1 (5 bases). V was cut by 5 bases and J by 3 bases, with 14 bases left in between. The CDR3 spans 14 residues. Per the germline V gene, CDR1 is LNHDA and CDR2 is SQIVND (reference sequence). CDR3 amino acids: CASSPRTTYYEQYF. As DNA, the CDR3 is TGTGCCAGTAGTCCTCGGACAACCTACTACGAGCAGTACTTC.

The chain has TRBV2 and TRBJ2-5, with D possibly TRBD2 on 6 matching bases. The CDR3 covers 14 residues. Germline lookup yields CDR1 SNHLY and CDR2 FYNNEI. Deletions cut 10 bases from V and 3 bases from J, with 18 bases between. Here the CDR3 DNA reads TGTGCCACCTACAGGTCTGGGGAGGAAGAGACCCAGTACTTC. The encoded protein is CATYRSGEEETQYF. The complete variable domain, with remaining parts taken from reference TRBV2 and TRBJ2-5, reads EPEVTQTPSHQVTQMGQEVILRCVPISNHLYFYWYRQILGQKVEFLVSFYNNEISEKSEIFDDQFSVERPDGSNFTLKIRSTKLEDSAMYFCATYRSGEEETQYFGPGTRLLVL.

This chain joins TRBV20-1 and TRBJ2-5, with TRBD2 matching 9 bases. Germline V gives CDR1 DFQATT, CDR2 SNEGSKA (reference sequence). Trimming took 8 bases from V and 3 from J; bases not matched to a gene: 7. The CDR3 length is 13 residues. The CDR3 loop reads CSSHSGREETQYF. The CDR3 nucleotides read TGCAGTTCACATAGCGGGAGAGAAGAGACCCAGTACTTC.

Concerning this clonotype itself: Since no conserved phenylalanine or tryptophan closes the CDR3, a read error is the likely cause. The chain recombines TRBV7-6 with TRBJ1-3; D uncertain. The CDR3 covers 14 residues. The V and J ends lost 9 bases and 0 bases respectively, with 12 bases between them. Per germline, CDR1 SGHVS and CDR2 FNYEAQ. CDR3 DNA sequence: TGTGCCAGTAGTTCAGGCCGCTCTGGAAACACCATATATTTA. Translated, it gives CASSSGRSGNTIYL.

This clonotype has a count of ten or more. CDR3 region: CASGRQADTQYF. DNA for the CDR3: TGTGCCAGCGGGAGACAGGCAGATACGCAGTATTTT. V and J are TRBV2 and TRBJ2-3; possible D gene TRBD1, 6 bases. CDR3 size: 12 residues. CDR1 is SNHLY and CDR2 is FYNNEI in the germline V gene. The V end lost 8 bases, the J end lost 4 bases, and 10 bases lay between the germline ends.

This clonotype was seen only a few times. A much larger clonotype is one base distant, so this may be a read error. In nucleotides, the CDR3 is TGTGCCATCGGGGACACAGGGGTCGATCAGCCCCAGCATTTT. It translates to CAIGDTGVDQPQHF. V is TRBV10-3 and J is TRBJ1-5; the match to TRBD1 covers 7 bases. The CDR3 extends over 14 amino acids. The V segment lost 8 bases and the J segment 5 bases; nucleotides outside the gene matches: 9. CDR1 ENHRY and CDR2 SYGVKD come from the germline V gene.

The chain uses TRBV11-2 and TRBJ2-3; D not certain. V lost 5 bases and J 1 base, leaving 16 bases between the germline ends. Germline CDR1 SGHAT, CDR2 FQNNGV. The CDR3 consists of 16 residues. The chain's CDR3 is CASSPYPSDGTDTQYF. CDR3 DNA sequence: TGTGCCAGCAGCCCATACCCCAGCGATGGCACAGATACGCAGTATTTT.

This clonotype has only a few counts. The gene calls are TRBV20-1 and TRBJ1-1; D not resolved. The germline CDR1 and CDR2 sequences are DFQATT and SNEGSKA (reference sequence). Trimming cost V 1 base and J 1 base, with 7 bases left between them. There are 13 residues in the CDR3. In nucleotides, the CDR3 is TGCAGTGCTAGAGCAGTATCGAACACTGAAGCTTTCTTT. It yields the protein CSARAVSNTEAFF.

This chain connects TRBV10-3 to TRBJ1-5; 8 bases are shared with TRBD1. V gave up 10 bases and J gave up 5 bases; unmatched junction bases: 7. Germline V lookup: CDR1 ENHRY, CDR2 SYGVKD. CDR3 length: 13 residues. CDR3 residues: CASRTGPDQPQHF. The CDR3 DNA reads TGTGCCAGCCGGACAGGGCCGGATCAGCCCCAGCATTTT.

The rearrangement joins TRBV9 to TRBJ1-2; TRBD1 is a possible D gene (5 bases). This CDR3 is 14 amino acids long. Germline values: CDR1 SGDLS, CDR2 YYNGEE. The V gene lost 2 bases and the J gene lost 4 bases, with 12 bases spanning the gap. CDR3 residues: CASSVRGGGYGYTF. The CDR3 DNA reads TGTGCCAGCAGCGTTCGTGGTGGGGGCTATGGCTACACCTTC.

This clonotype occurred a few times. An end of the junction does not agree with germline; a read error may underlie this. J is TRBJ1-2 and V is TRBV29-1; D is uncertain. CDR1 is SQVTM, CDR2 ANQGSEA, per germline. The length of the CDR3 is 12 residues. This CDR3 reads CSVETGTAGYAF. CDR3 nucleotide sequence: TGCAGCGTTGAAACTGGTACGGCTGGCTACGCCTTC. Filled out from reference TRBV29-1 and TRBJ1-2, the complete variable domain reads SAVISQKPSRDICQRGTSLTIQCQVDSQVTMMFWYRQQPGQSLTLIATANQGSEATYESGFVIDKFPISRPNLTFSTLTVSNMSPEDSSIYLCSVETGTAGYAFGSGTRLTVV.